This T cell receptor (beta chain) appears in the sequencing data of a study of CD8 T cells in Susac syndrome (dated by TCRdb to between 2017 and 2020). For the study in its entirety: The study used repertoire sequencing to test whether antigen drove CD8+ T cell activation and differentiation in Susac syndrome.

Points on this clonotype: What antigen it recognizes has not been identified. There are no base qualities to consult, and no much larger clone falls within one base.

RNA was extracted with the RNeasy kit and roughly 0.45 to 1 ug was reverse transcribed using random hexamers. The immunoSEQ multiplex PCR assay, covering 54 Vbeta and 13 Jbeta segments, was used to amplify TCR beta CDR3 regions. To correct PCR amplification bias, a synthetic template baseline was used for both primer optimization and computational correction. The study's processing was this. Only productive sequences were kept, with reads annotated to V, D and J genes according to IMGT and analyzed in immunoSEQ Analyzer. Clonality was calculated as one minus the Shannon entropy normalized by log2 of the number of productive unique sequences. For each patient and control, public and private clones were evaluated among the 100 most prevalent clones. Susac-specific clones were defined as absent from healthy and MS cohorts, 1052 published viral clones and other ImmuneACCESS disease sequences. TCRdb cleaned the public reads at Q25 with fastp, built clones with MiXCR and kept in-frame beta chains. All rows with the same CDR3 protein become a single entry with the most common DNA and genes. It is TCRdb's table, rather than the study itself, that gives the V and J calls and clone size. The sample table contains roughly 120,000 distinct CDR3 sequences; only one count was recorded for around 94% of them. Roughly 0.087% of the sample is taken by the ten largest.

The CDR3, from cysteine to phenylalanine, totals 13 residues. The entry retains the CDR3 DNA only, 39 bases that are in frame from base 1. V and J are truncated by 5 bases and 9 bases respectively, leaving an intervening sequence of 14 bases. CDR1 SGHAT and CDR2 FQNNGV were looked up in the germline V gene. General conclusions and limits of the study: The TCR sequencing and HLA analysis was acknowledged to have included a relatively small number of individuals.

Peripheral blood CD8+ and CD4+ T cells from healthy donors, Susac syndrome patients and multiple sclerosis patients were profiled by high-throughput TCR beta sequencing. Healthy donors were included as age- and sex-matched controls. Bulk CD8+ and CD4+ T cells were purified by magnetic negative isolation, while CD8+ TEMRA cells were enriched using FACS. Blood was drawn into EDTA tubes, processed within 24 hours, and PBMCs were isolated by density gradient centrifugation. PBMCs intended for TCR sequencing were frozen in liquid nitrogen and were later thawed in a 37 degrees C water bath. The sorted or isolated CD4+, CD8+ and CD8+ TEMRA cells had a purity of 90% or higher.

The chain was built from TRBV11-2 and TRBJ2-1; no confident D gene assignment can be made. Sequenced: CD4+ T cells from PBMCs. The receptor was derived from a human donor in good health. This receptor has the CDR3 CASSLPWGGEQFF. The DNA reads as follows: TGTGCCAGCAGCCTCCCGTGGGGTGGTGAGCAGTTCTTC. Joined to the reference TRBV11-2 and TRBJ2-1 proteins, this CDR3 gives the full variable domain: EAGVAQSPRYKIIEKRQSVAFWCNPISGHATLYWYQQILGQGPKLLIQFQNNGVVDDSQLPKDRFSAERLKGVDSTLKIQPAKLEDSAVYLCASSLPWGGEQFFGPGTRLTVL.